Below are 26 T cell receptor beta chains sequenced from a single sample in a study of cytomegalovirus exposure and HLA in healthy donors. Measured with immunoSEQ multiplex PCR; TCRdb has only the in-frame clones, and not every one. The sample records about 95,000 clones, around 85% being singletons. Input material: PBMCs. The receptor set was obtained from a man younger than 35 in good health and CMV-seropositive.

The chain combines TRBV27 with TRBJ2-7; D is possibly TRBD2 (5 bases). There are 15 residues in the CDR3. Germline CDR1 is MNHEY and CDR2 is SMNVEV (reference sequence). Trimming pared 4 bases from V and 4 bases from J, leaving 17 bases between. The CDR3 here is CASSSPGSTPYEQYF. In nucleotides, the CDR3 is TGTGCCAGCAGTTCCCCGGGGTCTACCCCATACGAGCAGTACTTC.

The chain uses TRBV18 and TRBJ1-1; D is uncertain. The CDR3 has 16 residues. The germline V gene encodes CDR1 KGHSH and CDR2 LQKENI. Between the trimmed V and J ends, which lost 3 bases and 3 bases, there was a span of 17 bases. CDR3 protein: CASSPPVREQDTEAFF. DNA of the CDR3: TGTGCCAGCTCACCGCCGGTTAGGGAGCAGGACACTGAAGCTTTCTTT.

The chain links TRBV30 to TRBJ1-2, with a possible D match to TRBD1 (5 bases). The V and J ends lost 5 bases and 8 bases respectively, with 15 bases between them. CDR1 and CDR2 from the germline V gene are GTSNPN and SVGIG (reference sequence). The CDR3 is 12 residues long. The CDR3 is CAWGAQVRGYTF. Written as DNA, the CDR3 is TGTGCCTGGGGGGCCCAGGTTCGCGGCTACACCTTC.

V gene TRBV2 combines with J gene TRBJ2-2, with TRBD1 as a possible D gene (5 bases). This CDR3 region has 13 residues. In germline, CDR1 is SNHLY, CDR2 FYNNEI. V dropped 5 bases and J dropped 6 bases, with 10 bases sitting between them. The CDR3 protein is CASSSGWAGELFF. In DNA form, the CDR3 reads TGTGCCAGCAGTTCAGGGTGGGCCGGGGAGCTGTTTTTT.

This clone has a handful of counts. The rearrangement uses TRBV28 and TRBJ2-7; 8 nucleotides match TRBD1. With 2 bases clipped from V and 4 bases from J, the junction kept 4 bases outside the gene matches. The germline V gene encodes CDR1 MDHEN and CDR2 SYDVKM. The CDR3 is 14 residues long. CDR3 in amino acids: CASSLADREYEQYF. CDR3 nucleotide sequence: TGTGCCAGCAGTTTAGCGGACAGGGAGTACGAGCAGTACTTC.

This clone occurred a few times. CDR3 sequence (DNA): TGTGCCAGCAGTTTCCGACAGGGTAAACTGTTTTTT. Translation: CASSFRQGKLFF. The rearrangement uses TRBV27 and TRBJ1-4, with 7 bases aligning to TRBD1. Germline V lookup: CDR1 MNHEY, CDR2 SMNVEV (reference sequence). The CDR3 runs to 12 residues. Unmatched junction bases numbered 3, after V lost 3 bases and J lost 11 bases.

V usage is TRBV28 and J usage is TRBJ2-5, with a weak D call TRBD1 (5 bases). The germline V gene encodes CDR1 MDHEN and CDR2 SYDVKM. The germline V and J ends were trimmed by 5 bases and 5 bases, with 18 bases remaining between them. CDR3 length: 15 amino acids. The CDR3 loop is CASSRSGIPRETQYF. The CDR3 DNA reads as TGTGCCAGCAGTCGTTCAGGGATCCCGAGGGAGACCCAGTACTTC.

This chain connects TRBV29-1 to TRBJ2-2, with 10 bases that match TRBD2. This CDR3 comprises 14 residues. Losses at the gene ends were 4 bases for V and 6 bases for J; bases not matched to a gene: 5. The V gene's germline CDR1 is SQVTM and CDR2 ANQGSEA. CDR3 loop: CSVVLAGEAGELFF. The CDR3 DNA sequence: TGCAGCGTTGTGCTAGCGGGAGAGGCCGGGGAGCTGTTTTTT.

The chain couples TRBV30 to TRBJ2-7; weak D call: TRBD2 (6 bases). CDR1 is GTSNPN and CDR2 is SVGIG in the germline V gene (reference sequence). The length of the CDR3 is 11 residues. Trimming took 0 bases from V and 7 from J, leaving 7 bases between them. The CDR3 region has the DNA TGTGCCTGGAGTGTACGGGGGGAGCAGTACTTC. It is translated as CAWSVRGEQYF.

J is TRBJ2-1 and V is TRBV9; 7 positions match TRBD1. The CDR3 totals 14 residues. Germline CDR1 is SGDLS and CDR2 is YYNGEE. Trimming cost V 3 bases and J 7 bases; bases outside gene matches: 7. CDR3 sequence: CASSDPGGPNEQFF. DNA of the CDR3: TGTGCCAGCAGCGACCCAGGGGGTCCTAATGAGCAGTTCTTC.

To note about this clone: Distinct nucleotide sequences in the sample also encode this CDR3. The chain links TRBV6-5 to TRBJ2-7; 10 bases agree with TRBD1. Germline assignment: CDR1 MNHEY and CDR2 SVGAGI. V shed 2 bases, J shed 5 bases, and the junction held 3 bases outside the gene matches. This CDR3 is 14 amino acids long. CDR3: CASSYRDRGDEQYF. Here the CDR3 DNA reads TGTGCCAGCAGTTACAGGGACAGGGGTGACGAGCAGTACTTC.

V is TRBV10-3 and J is TRBJ2-3; a weak D match, TRBD2 (5 bases). The CDR3 is 17 amino acids. The germline CDR1 and CDR2 sequences are ENHRY and SYGVKD. Trimming took 0 bases from V and 0 from J, leaving 13 bases between them. The CDR3, as DNA: TGTGCCATCAGTGAGTCGACCAGCGGCGTTAGCACAGATACGCAGTATTTT. Its protein product is CAISESTSGVSTDTQYF.

The rearrangement uses TRBV6-1 and TRBJ1-2, with unresolved D. The CDR3 runs to 15 residues. CDR1 and CDR2 from the germline V gene are MNHNS and SASEGT. V gave up 1 base and J gave up 0 bases, with 9 bases separating them. Here the CDR3 reads CASSEGGRANYGYTF. The CDR3 coding sequence is TGTGCCAGCAGTGAAGGAGGGCGAGCTAACTATGGCTACACCTTC.

The rearrangement joins TRBV27 to TRBJ2-4; D uncertain. The CDR3 is made up of 16 amino acids. Trimming removed 5 bases at V and 0 bases at J, with 14 bases between. Germline lookup yields CDR1 MNHEY and CDR2 SMNVEV (reference sequence). Written as DNA, the CDR3 is TGTGCCAGCAGTCCCTACGAGAGTCTAGCCAAAAACATTCAGTACTTC. This encodes CASSPYESLAKNIQYF.

The chain uses TRBV9 and TRBJ2-3; 7 bases match TRBD2. Germline assignment: CDR1 SGDLS and CDR2 YYNGEE. This CDR3 comprises 16 residues. V was clipped by 0 bases and J by 1 base; unmatched bases: 5. CDR3 sequence reads: CASSVGLLAGTDTQYF. The CDR3 coding sequence is TGTGCCAGCAGCGTAGGACTGCTAGCGGGCACAGATACGCAGTATTTT.

This rearrangement joins TRBV6-1 to TRBJ1-2, with 9 bases fitting TRBD1. V dropped 0 bases and J dropped 3; count of bases not matched to a gene: 8. The germline gives CDR1 MNHNS, CDR2 SASEGT. This CDR3 is 17 amino acids long. The CDR3 is CASSEAIRQGVYYGYTF. The CDR3 coding sequence is TGTGCCAGCAGTGAAGCCATCCGACAGGGGGTCTACTATGGCTACACCTTC.

The gene calls are TRBV5-6 and TRBJ2-5, with 7 bases that match TRBD1. V trimming: 2 bases; J trimming: 5 bases; junction bases outside the gene matches: 12. CDR3 length equals 16 residues. Per germline, CDR1 SGHDT and CDR2 YYEEEE. The DNA of the CDR3 is TGTGCCAGCAGCTTAAAGGGCAGGGGGTCTGGGGAGACCCAGTACTTC. This encodes CASSLKGRGSGETQYF. The full variable domain, rest sourced from reference TRBV5-6 and TRBJ2-5, is DAGVTQSPTHLIKTRGQQVTLRCSPKSGHDTVSWYQQALGQGPQFIFQYYEEEERQRGNFPDRFSGHQFPNYSSELNVNALLLGDSALYLCASSLKGRGSGETQYFGPGTRLLVL.

The rearrangement uses TRBV7-2 and TRBJ1-1, with D hard to call. Germline CDR1 and CDR2: SGHTA and FQGNSA. CDR3 length: 14 amino acids. V lost 3 bases and J 1 base, leaving 9 bases between the germline ends. DNA of the CDR3: TGTGCCAGCAGCTTGAGCCAGGCGAACACTGAAGCTTTCTTT. This translates into CASSLSQANTEAFF.

This chain uses TRBV12-5 with TRBJ2-7; 10 bases are a match to TRBD1. Trimming removed 3 bases from V and 6 bases from J; junction bases left unmatched: 17. The CDR3 length is 18 residues. CDR1 is LGHNT and CDR2 is FRNRAP in the germline V gene. The CDR3 sequence is CASGLSTSSGTGDSEQYV. The CDR3 DNA follows: TGTGCTAGTGGTTTATCCACCTCCTCCGGGACAGGGGATTCCGAGCAGTACGTC.

This clone was found a few times. The chain joins TRBV5-1 to TRBJ2-3, with unresolved D. Germline V gives CDR1 SGHRS, CDR2 YFSETQ. The CDR3 is 16 residues long. V was trimmed by 0 bases and J by 3 bases, leaving 14 bases between them. This chain's CDR3 is CASSLGDAFLTDTQYF. The CDR3 DNA follows: TGCGCCAGCAGCTTGGGAGATGCCTTTTTGACAGATACGCAGTATTTT.

This clone was picked up a small number of times. The J gene is TRBJ2-2, the V gene TRBV10-1, with D possibly matching TRBD1 (6 bases). V was trimmed by 0 bases and J by 3 bases, leaving 8 bases between them. Germline CDR1 and CDR2: WNHNN and SYGVQD (reference sequence). The CDR3 consists of 15 residues. The CDR3, as DNA: TGCGCCAGCAGTGAGTCGGACAGACACACCGGGGAGCTGTTTTTT. Its protein product is CASSESDRHTGELFF.

The chain has TRBV9 and TRBJ2-5, with a possible D match to TRBD2 (6 bases). V was shortened by 4 bases and J by 2 bases, with 15 bases between the two germline ends. Germline V gene lookup returns CDR1 SGDLS and CDR2 YYNGEE. The CDR3 sequence is 15 residues long. The CDR3: CASSPWDSPQETQYF. CDR3 nucleotide sequence: TGTGCCAGCAGCCCCTGGGACTCTCCTCAAGAGACCCAGTACTTC.

This sequence joins TRBV30 and TRBJ1-2; possible D gene TRBD1, 5 bases. The CDR3 covers 15 residues. The V gene lost 8 bases and the J gene lost 3 bases, with 22 bases spanning the gap. Germline CDR1 and CDR2: GTSNPN and SVGIG (reference sequence). CDR3 sequence: CARTLGGEGYYGYTF. The CDR3 DNA reads TGTGCCAGAACCCTCGGGGGTGAGGGTTACTATGGCTACACCTTC.

V is TRBV9 and J is TRBJ1-2; 7 bases line up with TRBD1. The CDR3 has 12 amino acids. Germline lookup yields CDR1 SGDLS and CDR2 YYNGEE. V lost 6 bases and J lost 8; bases outside the gene matches: 7. The CDR3 bases are TGTGCCAGCACCGACAGGGCAGGAGGCTACACCTTC. It yields the protein CASTDRAGGYTF.

The rearrangement links TRBV6-6 to TRBJ1-1, with D possibly TRBD1 on 5 matching bases. Germline lookup yields CDR1 MNHNY and CDR2 SVGAGI (reference sequence). The length of the CDR3 is 15 residues. Between the trimmed V and J ends, which lost 3 bases and 3 bases, there was a span of 14 bases. The CDR3 nucleotides read TGTGCCAGCAGTTATGGGGCTAAAACGGACACTGAAGCTTTCTTT. Translated, it gives CASSYGAKTDTEAFF.

The chain combines TRBV5-1 with TRBJ2-3; D gene ambiguous. The germline V and J ends were trimmed by 1 base and 5 bases, with 5 bases remaining between them. The CDR3 length is 12 residues. Germline values: CDR1 SGHRS, CDR2 YFSETQ. This CDR3 reads CASSLLLDTQYF. The CDR3 DNA reads TGCGCCAGCAGCTTGTTATTAGATACGCAGTATTTT.